This passage covers 3 T cell receptor beta chains from one sample sequenced in a study of T cells in Graves' hyperthyroidism and ophthalmopathy. Amplified TCR beta CDR3 regions derived from RNA transcripts. The HTBI primer set served for first-round RT-PCR of the TCR CDR3. From the multiplex PCR reads, TCRdb called clonotypes with MiXCR, one entry per CDR3 protein. In the table there are some 350,000 distinct CDR3 sequences, around 25% of which are singletons. The sequenced sample consisted of blood. All receptors derive from a man between 45 and 60 years old with Graves' hyperthyroidism.

This clonotype was picked up many times. V usage is TRBV20-1 and J usage is TRBJ2-3; unclear D gene. The V end lost 3 bases, the J end lost 8 bases, and 18 bases lay between the germline ends. Germline lookup yields CDR1 DFQATT and CDR2 SNEGSKA (reference sequence). CDR3 size: 14 residues. CDR3 region: CSASGPGRLGTQYF. CDR3 nucleotides: TGCAGTGCTAGTGGTCCGGGCCGCCTCGGTACGCAGTATTTT.

This clonotype has more than one count but fewer than ten. J is TRBJ2-4 and V is TRBV7-9; 7 bases are a match to TRBD2. The tail of the sequence fits TRBJ2-1 better, so the J call may be wrong. Germline loops: CDR1 SEHNR, CDR2 FQNEAQ (reference sequence). The CDR3 consists of 12 residues. For the CDR3, the DNA is TGTGCCAGCAGCTGGGACTATTTACTTCAGTTCTTC. Translating gives CASSWDYLLQFF.

This chain uses TRBV10-3 with TRBJ1-1; D call uncertain. CDR3 length: 14 residues. The germline V and J ends were trimmed by 3 bases and 0 bases, with 8 bases remaining between them. The germline V gene encodes CDR1 ENHRY and CDR2 SYGVKD. CDR3 DNA: TGTGCCATCAGTGAAGGGAAGATGAACACTGAAGCTTTCTTT. It yields the protein CAISEGKMNTEAFF.